This T cell receptor beta chain was captured in a study of cytomegalovirus exposure and HLA in healthy donors. Across the whole study: Roughly 80 million unique TCRs from HLA-typed donors were held in an early data release.

A multiplex PCR was run with 60 Vbeta primers and 13 Jbeta primers. Sequencing used immunoSEQ multiplex PCR; TCRdb keeps in-frame clones, though not all of them. Among around 170,000 clones listed, just over 75% were seen once. The CDR3 is made up of 17 amino acids. Per germline, CDR1 SGHAT and CDR2 FQNNGV. V was pared by 1 base and J by 0 bases, with 10 bases between. Findings and limits, study-wide: By HLA locus, TCR association rates varied in a later analysis, with DRB1 showing the most and HLA-C the fewest. Using a false discovery rate of 0.05, a later analysis showed that 16,000 or so TCR beta sequences were associated with HLA alleles.

Remarks on this clone: What it recognizes is unknown.

Input material: PBMCs. This TCR was sampled from a man aged 18 to 29 in good health and CMV-seronegative. The chain couples TRBV11-2 to TRBJ1-6, with D perhaps TRBD1 (5 bases). CDR3 residues: CASSLGQLSSYNSPLHF. The CDR3 DNA sequence: TGTGCCAGCAGCTTAGGACAGCTAAGCTCCTATAATTCACCCCTCCACTTT.